This TCR beta chain was sequenced for a study of CD8 T cells in ankylosing spondylitis. Study-level results: Disease-linked clones displayed a CD8+ phenotype and appeared relatively rarely in peripheral blood. Among TCR beta sequences, a motif of several highly homologous variants appeared characteristic of ankylosing spondylitis blood.

Germline assignment: CDR1 SGDLS and CDR2 YYNGEE. This CDR3 comprises 17 residues. V was cut by 6 bases and J by 0 bases, with 19 bases left in between. This clonotype was counted a few times. Its antigen is as yet unknown. MiXCR was run by TCRdb on the 5' RACE reads, yielding one entry per CDR3 protein. The data hold roughly 670,000 distinct CDR3 sequences, with 19% observed a single time. The sample taken for sequencing was blood, either unsorted or a sorted T cell fraction (not recorded which). This TCR was recovered from a male donor with ankylosing spondylitis. V and J are TRBV9 and TRBJ2-1; perhaps D is TRBD1 or TRBD2 (5 bases each). CDR3 bases: TGTGCCAGCACCTCTCGTGGGGACCCCCTCTCCTACAATGAGCAGTTCTTC. Its protein product is CASTSRGDPLSYNEQFF.